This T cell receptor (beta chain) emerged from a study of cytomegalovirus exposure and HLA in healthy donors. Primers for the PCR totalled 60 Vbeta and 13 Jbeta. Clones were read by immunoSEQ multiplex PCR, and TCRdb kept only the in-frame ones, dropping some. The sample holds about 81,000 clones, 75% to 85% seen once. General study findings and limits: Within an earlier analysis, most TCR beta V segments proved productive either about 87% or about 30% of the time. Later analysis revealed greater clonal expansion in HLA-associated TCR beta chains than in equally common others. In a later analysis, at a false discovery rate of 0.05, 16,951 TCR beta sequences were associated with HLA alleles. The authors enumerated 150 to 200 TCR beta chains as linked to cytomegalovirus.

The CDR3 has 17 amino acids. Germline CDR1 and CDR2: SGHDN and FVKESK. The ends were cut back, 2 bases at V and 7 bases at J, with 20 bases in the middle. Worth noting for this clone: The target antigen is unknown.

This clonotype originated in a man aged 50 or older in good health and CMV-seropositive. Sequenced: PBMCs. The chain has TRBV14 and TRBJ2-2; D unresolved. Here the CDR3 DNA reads TGTGCCAGCAGCCAAATTTCCTTGGCCTCCAGGAACGGGGAGCTGTTTTTT. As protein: CASSQISLASRNGELFF.